This entry lists 7 T cell receptor beta chains sequenced from one sample in a study of blood T cell repertoires in COVID-19. Sequenced by immunoSEQ multiplex PCR; TCRdb stores in-frame clones only, minus some. The sample consists of around 300,000 clones, 86% of them appearing once. Sequenced: peripheral blood. Receptor source: a woman between 25 and 40 years old who had recovered from COVID-19.

This chain joins TRBV6-5 and TRBJ2-1; TRBD2 is a possible D gene (7 bases). CDR3 size: 13 residues. Looked up from germline, CDR1 is MNHEY and CDR2 is SVGAGI. Trimming stripped 0 bases from V and 9 bases from J, with 9 bases between. The CDR3, as DNA: TGTGCCAGCAGTTACTCGAGGGGGGGTGAGCAGTTCTTC. It yields the protein CASSYSRGGEQFF.

Only a few counts were recorded for this clone. The chain carries TRBV7-9 and TRBJ2-4, with D possibly TRBD2 on 6 matching bases. In germline, CDR1 is SEHNR, CDR2 FQNEAQ (reference sequence). The CDR3 is 19 amino acids. Trimming cost V 3 bases and J 6 bases, with 27 bases left between them. The CDR3 nucleotides read TGTGCCAGCAGCTTTCTGGGGGGAGCAGGTGTCGAACGATCAAACATTCAGTACTTC. Translated: CASSFLGGAGVERSNIQYF.

This clone was detected only a few times. V is TRBV18 and J is TRBJ2-2, with 7 bases aligning to TRBD1. Germline V gives CDR1 KGHSH, CDR2 LQKENI. This CDR3 is 15 amino acids long. Losses at the gene ends were 6 bases for V and 4 bases for J; bases not matched to a gene: 8. DNA for the CDR3: TGTGCCAGCTCGCCGACAGGGCCACTCACCGGGGAGCTGTTTTTT. Translating gives CASSPTGPLTGELFF. Variable domain in full (rest from reference TRBV18 and TRBJ2-2): NAGVMQNPRHLVRRRGQEARLRCSPMKGHSHVYWYRQLPEEGLKFMVYLQKENIIDESGMPKERFSAEFPKEGPSILRIQQVVRGDSAAYFCASSPTGPLTGELFFGEGSRLTVL.

This chain's CDR3 is CASRQLNTGELFF. The CDR3 DNA reads TGTGCCAGCAGACAGCTGAACACCGGGGAGCTGTTTTTT. The chain links TRBV2 to TRBJ2-2; D gene ambiguous. This CDR3 is built from 13 residues. With 6 bases removed from V and 1 base from J, the gap between germline ends came to 6 bases. CDR1 is SNHLY, CDR2 FYNNEI, per germline.

J is TRBJ2-7 and V is TRBV9, with 13 bases fitting TRBD2. This CDR3 is built from 17 residues. V lost 3 bases and J lost 2; bases outside the gene matches: 8. Germline V gene lookup returns CDR1 SGDLS and CDR2 YYNGEE. CDR3 nucleotides: TGTGCCAGCAGCGCCGGACTAGCGGGAGAGCCGCCCTACGAGCAGTACTTC. Protein sequence: CASSAGLAGEPPYEQYF.

This clone was seen once. The chain employs TRBV7-2 and TRBJ2-4; D is possibly TRBD2 (6 bases). In germline, CDR1 is SGHTA, CDR2 FQGNSA. CDR3 length: 15 amino acids. V was shortened by 1 base and J by 3 bases, with 10 bases between the two germline ends. The CDR3 here is CASSLGGIRKNIQYF. The CDR3 DNA follows: TGTGCCAGCAGCTTAGGCGGGATACGCAAAAACATTCAGTACTTC.

This chain uses TRBV2 with TRBJ1-2, with TRBD1 as a possible D gene (6 bases). Germline CDR1 and CDR2: SNHLY and FYNNEI. V gave up 7 bases and J gave up 2 bases, with 11 bases separating them. There are 13 residues in the CDR3. In nucleotides, the CDR3 is TGTGCCAGCATACTGGGGGCCAACTATGGCTACACCTTC. As protein: CASILGANYGYTF.